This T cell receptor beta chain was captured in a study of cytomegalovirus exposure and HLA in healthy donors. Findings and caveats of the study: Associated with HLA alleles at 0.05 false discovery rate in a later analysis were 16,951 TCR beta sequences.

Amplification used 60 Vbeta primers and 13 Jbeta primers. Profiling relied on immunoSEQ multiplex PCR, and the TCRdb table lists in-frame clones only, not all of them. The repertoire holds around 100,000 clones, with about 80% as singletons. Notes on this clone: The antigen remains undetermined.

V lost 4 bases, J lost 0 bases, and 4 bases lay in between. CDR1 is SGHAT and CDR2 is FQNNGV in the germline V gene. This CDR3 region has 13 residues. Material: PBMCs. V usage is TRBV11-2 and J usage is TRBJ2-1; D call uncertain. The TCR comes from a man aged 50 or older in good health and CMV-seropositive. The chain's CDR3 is CASSSSSYNEQFF. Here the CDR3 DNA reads TGTGCCAGCAGCTCGAGCTCCTACAATGAGCAGTTCTTC.